The subject of this entry is one T cell receptor beta chain. The count of this clone is one. Its recognized antigen is unknown. No per-base quality is available; no much larger clone lies one base away. This entry belongs to a study of blood T cell repertoires in COVID-19 (dated by TCRdb to the early 2020s). For context, the study as a whole: The collaborator samples originated in the United States, Italy and Spain and spanned the acute and convalescent phases of COVID-19. The prospective study material was composed of cDNA or gDNA derived from T cells, B-cell-depleted T cells, or PBMCs. The dataset comprised deeply sampled blood TCRbeta repertoires from subjects exposed to, actively infected with, or recovered from COVID-19. The repertoires were released in a freely available public database intended as a resource for research on the immune response to SARS-CoV-2. The samples were drawn from the first 160 participants of the ongoing ImmuneRACE study and from 1,254 subjects provided by 6 global collaborators. Nearly every sample came with metadata listing a de-identified subject ID, COVID-19 status, age in years and sex. Where available, HLA class I and class II types were taken from metadata supplied by the sample provider and were not determined by assay-based typing. Broader findings and caveats from the paper: The amount of clinical and demographic metadata varied by source and participant and was provided uncurated.

From a lookup of the germline V gene, CDR1 and CDR2 are SQVTM and ANQGSEA. Trimming accounts for 4 bases at V and 3 bases at J, while the number of junction bases matched to no gene is 3. The CDR3 spans 13 residues, from the cysteine through the phenylalanine. The only DNA kept is the CDR3, 39 bases in frame from the first base. TCRbeta CDR3 regions were amplified from genomic DNA by means of the immunoSEQ Assay, a bias-controlled multiplex PCR. Concerning the study's data processing: The number of nucleated cells in each sample was estimated from the amplification of reference gene primers within the assay. To quantify the absolute abundance of each unique TCRbeta CDR3 rearrangement, sequence reads were collapsed and filtered. For each sample, productive Simpson clonality was calculated as the square root of Simpson's diversity index across productive rearrangements. TCRdb stores this immuneACCESS table with in-frame sequences only. Part of the clones is absent; in the studies checked, under half of the shortfall reflects unresolved V genes, and no reason is known for the rest. Clone size and V and J calls were adopted from that table, with D and trimming inferred from the DNA. The sample table lists around 130,000 clones, around four fifths of them with a count of one. Of the sample, about 9.6% is held by the ten largest clones.

Each collaborating institution followed its own protocols to collect whole blood in K2EDTA tubes. For TCRbeta analysis, collaborators shipped samples as frozen whole blood, isolated PBMCs, or DNA extracted from either of those sample types. Rearrangement joined TRBV29-1 to TRBJ2-3; 8 of the junction bases match TRBD2. The material sequenced was peripheral blood. The source of this sequence is a man between 40 and 49 years old with active or convalescent COVID-19. CDR3 protein: CSVAGGQTDTQYF. The bases read TGCAGCGTTGCGGGGGGGCAGACAGATACGCAGTATTTT.